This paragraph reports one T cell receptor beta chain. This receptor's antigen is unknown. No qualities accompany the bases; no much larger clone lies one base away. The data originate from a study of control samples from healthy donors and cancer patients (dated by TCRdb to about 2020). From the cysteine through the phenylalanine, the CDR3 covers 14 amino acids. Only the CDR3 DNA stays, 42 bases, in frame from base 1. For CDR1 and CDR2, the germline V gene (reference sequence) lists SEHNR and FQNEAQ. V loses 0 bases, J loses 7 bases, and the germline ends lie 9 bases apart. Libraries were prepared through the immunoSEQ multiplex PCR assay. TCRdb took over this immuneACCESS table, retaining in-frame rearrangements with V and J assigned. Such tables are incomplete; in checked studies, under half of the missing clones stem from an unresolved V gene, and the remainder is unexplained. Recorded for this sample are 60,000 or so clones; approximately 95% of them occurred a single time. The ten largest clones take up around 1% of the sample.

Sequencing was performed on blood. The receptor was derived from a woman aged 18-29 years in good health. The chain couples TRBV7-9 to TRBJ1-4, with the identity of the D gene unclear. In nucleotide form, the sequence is TGTGCCAGCAGCTTAGCGAGTTTCGGTGAAAAACTGTTTTTT. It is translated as CASSLASFGEKLFF. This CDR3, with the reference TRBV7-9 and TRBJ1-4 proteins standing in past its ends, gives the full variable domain DTGVSQNPRHKITKRGQNVTFRCDPISEHNRLYWYRQTLGQGPEFLTYFQNEAQLEKSRLLSDRFSAERPKGSFSTLEIQRTEQGDSAMYLCASSLASFGEKLFFGSGTQLSVL.